The clone carrying this T cell receptor (beta chain) has just a few counts. The target antigen is unknown. The sample is drawn from a study of T cell repertoires in cytomegalovirus infection. For the study at large: Both CMV infection and a matching HLA type were indicated by public TCR beta signatures.

Study conclusions and caveats: Carriage of CMV together with the relevant HLA was identifiable through cumulative public TCR beta family frequency. CMV-specific HLA-C-restricted TCR beta clonotypes dominated the ex vivo response.

TCRdb fed the reads into MiXCR, producing one record per CDR3 protein. The table records more than 400,000 distinct CDR3 sequences, 26% of them present only once. V gave up 3 bases and J gave up 8 bases, with 16 bases separating them. The CDR3 runs to 14 residues. This TCR was sampled from a human donor in good health (CMV status not recorded). Some clones in this sample may be carry-over from other donors' samples. The specimen sequenced was PBMCs. The V gene is TRBV12-3 or TRBV12-4, the J gene TRBJ1-2; tentative D call: TRBD1 (6 bases). CDR3 residues: CASSLGQGRSGYTF. The CDR3 region has the DNA TGTGCCAGCAGTTTGGGGCAGGGGAGGTCGGGCTACACCTTC.